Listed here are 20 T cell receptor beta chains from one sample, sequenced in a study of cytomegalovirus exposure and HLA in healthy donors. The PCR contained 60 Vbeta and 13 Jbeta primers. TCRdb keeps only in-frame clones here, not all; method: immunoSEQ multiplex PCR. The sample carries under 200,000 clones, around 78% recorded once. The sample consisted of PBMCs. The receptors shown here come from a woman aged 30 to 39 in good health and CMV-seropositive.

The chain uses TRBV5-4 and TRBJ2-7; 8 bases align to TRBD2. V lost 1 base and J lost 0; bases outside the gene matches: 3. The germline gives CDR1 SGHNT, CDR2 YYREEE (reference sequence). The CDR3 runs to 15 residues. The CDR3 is CASSLLAGSSYEQYF. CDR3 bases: TGTGCCAGCAGCTTGTTAGCGGGAAGCTCCTACGAGCAGTACTTC.

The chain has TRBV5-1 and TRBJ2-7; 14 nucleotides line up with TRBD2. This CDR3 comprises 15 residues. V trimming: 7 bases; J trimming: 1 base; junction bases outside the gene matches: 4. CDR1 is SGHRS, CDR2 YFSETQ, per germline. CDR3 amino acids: CASSRTSGRSYEQYF. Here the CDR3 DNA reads TGCGCCAGCTCCCGGACTAGCGGGAGGTCCTACGAGCAGTACTTC.

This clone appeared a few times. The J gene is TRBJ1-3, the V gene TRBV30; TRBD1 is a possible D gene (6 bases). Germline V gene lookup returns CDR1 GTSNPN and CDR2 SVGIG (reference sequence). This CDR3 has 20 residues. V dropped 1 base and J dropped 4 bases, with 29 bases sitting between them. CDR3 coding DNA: TGTGCCTGGAGTGACCGTTTCGCAGGGGCCCTAGGTCTTACAGGAAACACCATATATTTT. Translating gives CAWSDRFAGALGLTGNTIYF.

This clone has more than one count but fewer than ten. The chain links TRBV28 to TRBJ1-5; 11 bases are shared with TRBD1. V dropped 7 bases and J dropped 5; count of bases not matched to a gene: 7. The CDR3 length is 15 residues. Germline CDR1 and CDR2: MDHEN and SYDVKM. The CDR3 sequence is CASTNGQGAYQPQHF. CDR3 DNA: TGTGCCAGCACCAACGGACAGGGGGCGTATCAGCCCCAGCATTTT.

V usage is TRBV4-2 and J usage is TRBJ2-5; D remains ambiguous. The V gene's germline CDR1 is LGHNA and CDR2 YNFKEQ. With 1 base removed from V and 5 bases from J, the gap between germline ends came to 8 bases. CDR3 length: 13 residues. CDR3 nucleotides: TGTGCCAGCAGCCAAGTTAAAGCTGAGACCCAGTACTTC. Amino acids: CASSQVKAETQYF.

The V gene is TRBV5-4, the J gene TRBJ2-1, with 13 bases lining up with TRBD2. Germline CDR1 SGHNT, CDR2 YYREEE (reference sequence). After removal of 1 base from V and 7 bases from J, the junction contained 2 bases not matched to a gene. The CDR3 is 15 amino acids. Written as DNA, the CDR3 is TGTGCCAGCAGCTTGAGACTAGCGGGAGGAAATGAGCAGTTCTTC. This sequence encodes CASSLRLAGGNEQFF.

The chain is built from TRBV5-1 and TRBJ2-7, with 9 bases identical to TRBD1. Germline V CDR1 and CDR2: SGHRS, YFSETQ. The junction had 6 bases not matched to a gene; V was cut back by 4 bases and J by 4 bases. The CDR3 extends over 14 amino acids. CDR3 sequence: CASSPGTGQYEQYF. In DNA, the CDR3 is TGCGCCAGCAGCCCTGGGACAGGGCAGTACGAGCAGTACTTC.

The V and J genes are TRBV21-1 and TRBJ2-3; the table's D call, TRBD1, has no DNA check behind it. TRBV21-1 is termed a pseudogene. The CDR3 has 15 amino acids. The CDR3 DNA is TGTGCCAGCAGCAATCGGGACAGGGGAGGAGATACGCAGTATTTT. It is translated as CASSNRDRGGDTQYF.

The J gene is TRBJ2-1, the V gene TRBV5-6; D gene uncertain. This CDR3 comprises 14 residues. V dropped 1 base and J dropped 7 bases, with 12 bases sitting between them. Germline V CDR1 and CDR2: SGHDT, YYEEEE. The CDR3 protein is CASSLIYGLNEQFF. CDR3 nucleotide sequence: TGTGCCAGCAGCTTGATCTACGGTTTGAATGAGCAGTTCTTC.

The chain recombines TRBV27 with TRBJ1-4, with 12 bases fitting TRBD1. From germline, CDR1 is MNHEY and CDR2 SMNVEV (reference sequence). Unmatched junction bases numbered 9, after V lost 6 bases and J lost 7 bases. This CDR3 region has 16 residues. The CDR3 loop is CASRGPGQGASEKLFF. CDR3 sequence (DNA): TGTGCCAGCAGAGGTCCGGGACAGGGGGCGAGTGAAAAACTGTTTTTT.

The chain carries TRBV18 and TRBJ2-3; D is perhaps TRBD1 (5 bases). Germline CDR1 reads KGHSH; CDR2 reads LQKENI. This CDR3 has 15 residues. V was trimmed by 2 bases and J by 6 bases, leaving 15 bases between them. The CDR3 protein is CASSPMQRSGDTQYF. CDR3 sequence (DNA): TGTGCCAGCTCACCAATGCAACGGTCAGGGGATACGCAGTATTTT.

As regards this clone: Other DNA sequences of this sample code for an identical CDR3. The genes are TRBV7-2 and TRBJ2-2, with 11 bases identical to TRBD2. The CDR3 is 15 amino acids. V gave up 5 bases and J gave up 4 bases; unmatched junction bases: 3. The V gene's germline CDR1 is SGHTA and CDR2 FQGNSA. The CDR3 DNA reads TGTGCCAGCAGCCTCGGACTAGCGGGCACCGGGGAGCTGTTTTTT. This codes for CASSLGLAGTGELFF.

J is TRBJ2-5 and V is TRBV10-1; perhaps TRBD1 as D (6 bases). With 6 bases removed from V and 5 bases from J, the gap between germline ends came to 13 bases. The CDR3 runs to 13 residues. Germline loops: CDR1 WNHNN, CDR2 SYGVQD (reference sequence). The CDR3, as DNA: TGCGCCAGCAGCGGGACAATCGGGGAGACCCAGTACTTC. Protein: CASSGTIGETQYF.

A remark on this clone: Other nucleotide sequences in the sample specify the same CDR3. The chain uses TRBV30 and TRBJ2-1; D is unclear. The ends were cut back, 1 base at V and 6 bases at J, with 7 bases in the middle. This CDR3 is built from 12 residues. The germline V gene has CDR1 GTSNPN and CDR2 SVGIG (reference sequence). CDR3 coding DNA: TGTGCCTGGAGTGGACTGGCCAATGAGCAGTTCTTC. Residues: CAWSGLANEQFF.

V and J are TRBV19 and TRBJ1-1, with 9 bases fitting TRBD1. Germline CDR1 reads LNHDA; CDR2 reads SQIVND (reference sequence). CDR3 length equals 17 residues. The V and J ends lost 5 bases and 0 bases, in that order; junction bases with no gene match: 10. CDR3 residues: CASSSEQGAWVNTEAFF. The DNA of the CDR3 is TGTGCCAGTAGTTCGGAACAGGGGGCCTGGGTGAACACTGAAGCTTTCTTT.

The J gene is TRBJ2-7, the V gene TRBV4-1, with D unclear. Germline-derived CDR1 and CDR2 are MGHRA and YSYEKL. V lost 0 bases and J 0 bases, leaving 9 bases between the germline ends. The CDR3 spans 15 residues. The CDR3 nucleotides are TGCGCCAGCAGCCAAGATCAGGCTCTCTCCTACGAGCAGTACTTC. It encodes CASSQDQALSYEQYF.

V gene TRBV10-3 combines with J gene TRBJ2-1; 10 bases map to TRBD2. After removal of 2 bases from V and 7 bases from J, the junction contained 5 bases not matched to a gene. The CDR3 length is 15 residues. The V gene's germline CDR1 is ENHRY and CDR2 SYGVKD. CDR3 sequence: CAISEQTSGTNEQFF. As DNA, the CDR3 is TGTGCCATCAGTGAGCAAACTAGCGGGACAAATGAGCAGTTCTTC.

The CDR3 sequence is CASSYNSYEQYF. The CDR3 DNA reads as TGTGCCAGCAGTTACAACAGTTACGAGCAGTACTTC. The rearrangement uses TRBV6-5 and TRBJ2-5; D gene uncertain. The DNA end is more similar to TRBJ2-7, so the J call may be wrong. This CDR3 is built from 12 residues. Germline V gene lookup returns CDR1 MNHEY and CDR2 SVGAGI.

In DNA form, the CDR3 reads TGTGCCAGCAGCACAAAAACAGGGTCCACCTACGAGCAGTACTTC. It encodes CASSTKTGSTYEQYF. The chain recombines TRBV5-4 with TRBJ2-7; the D gene is possibly TRBD1 (6 bases). Germline V lookup: CDR1 SGHNT, CDR2 YYREEE (reference sequence). CDR3 length: 15 residues. Trimming cost V 4 bases and J 2 bases, with 16 bases left between them.

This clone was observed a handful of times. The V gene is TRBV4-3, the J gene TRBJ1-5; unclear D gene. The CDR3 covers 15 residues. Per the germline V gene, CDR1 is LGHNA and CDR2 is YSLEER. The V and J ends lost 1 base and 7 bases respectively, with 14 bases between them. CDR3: CASSQVAAPRQPQHF. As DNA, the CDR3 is TGCGCCAGCAGCCAAGTCGCGGCCCCACGGCAGCCCCAGCATTTT.